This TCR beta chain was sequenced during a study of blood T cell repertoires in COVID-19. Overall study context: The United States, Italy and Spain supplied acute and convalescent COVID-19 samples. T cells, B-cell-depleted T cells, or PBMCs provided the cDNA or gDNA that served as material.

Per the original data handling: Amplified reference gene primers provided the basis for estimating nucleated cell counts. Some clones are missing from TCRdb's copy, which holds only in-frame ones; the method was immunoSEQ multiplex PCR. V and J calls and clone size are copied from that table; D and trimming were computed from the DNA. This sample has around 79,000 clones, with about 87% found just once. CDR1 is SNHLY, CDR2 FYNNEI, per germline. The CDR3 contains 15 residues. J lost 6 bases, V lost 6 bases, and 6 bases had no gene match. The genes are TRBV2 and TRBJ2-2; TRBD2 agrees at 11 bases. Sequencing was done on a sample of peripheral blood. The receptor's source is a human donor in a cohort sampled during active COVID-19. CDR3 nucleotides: TGTGCCAGCAGCCCACTAGCGGGGGAGGCCGGGGAGCTGTTTTTT. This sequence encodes CASSPLAGEAGELFF.